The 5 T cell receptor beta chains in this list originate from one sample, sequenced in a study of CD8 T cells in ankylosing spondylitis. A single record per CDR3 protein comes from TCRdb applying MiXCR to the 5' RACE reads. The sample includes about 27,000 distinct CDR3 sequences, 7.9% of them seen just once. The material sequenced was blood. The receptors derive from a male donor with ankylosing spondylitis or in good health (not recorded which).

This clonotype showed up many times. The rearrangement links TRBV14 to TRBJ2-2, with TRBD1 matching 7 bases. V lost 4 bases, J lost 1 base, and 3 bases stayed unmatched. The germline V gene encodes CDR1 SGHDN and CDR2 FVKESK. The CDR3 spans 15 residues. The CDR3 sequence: CASSPRDRNTGELFF. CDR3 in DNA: TGTGCCAGCAGCCCCCGGGACAGGAACACCGGGGAGCTGTTTTTT.

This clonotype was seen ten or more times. This CDR3 is CSVRQGNTEAFF. CDR3 DNA sequence: TGCAGCGTTCGACAGGGAAACACTGAAGCTTTCTTT. The chain recombines TRBV29-1 with TRBJ1-1; 7 bases match TRBD1. The CDR3 is 12 amino acids. V was pared by 5 bases and J by 2 bases, with 2 bases of the junction left unmatched. The V gene's germline CDR1 is SQVTM and CDR2 ANQGSEA.

The chain's CDR3 is CASSKGQIGGSTDTQYF. The CDR3 DNA is TGTGCCAGCAGTAAAGGACAAATTGGAGGTAGCACAGATACGCAGTATTTT. The chain recombines TRBV12-3 or TRBV12-4 with TRBJ2-3; D possibly uses TRBD1 or TRBD2 (5 bases each). V was clipped by 5 bases and J by 0 bases, with 18 bases between them. This CDR3 comprises 17 residues.

Here the CDR3 DNA reads TGTGCCAGCAGTTTAATAGCGGGAGCGACGGCCGAGCAGTACTTC. Protein product: CASSLIAGATAEQYF. The genes are TRBV12-3 or TRBV12-4 and TRBJ2-7, with 9 bases aligning to TRBD2. The CDR3 totals 15 residues. V was clipped by 2 bases and J by 6 bases; unmatched bases: 8.

CDR3 amino acids: CSALTQAKNIQYF. DNA of the CDR3: TGCAGTGCCCTAACTCAAGCCAAAAACATTCAGTACTTC. The gene calls are TRBV20-1 and TRBJ2-4; D unclear. The CDR3 is made up of 13 amino acids. Trimming shortened V by 6 bases and J by 0 bases, and 9 bases separated the two germline ends. The germline CDR1 and CDR2 sequences are DFQATT and SNEGSKA (reference sequence).